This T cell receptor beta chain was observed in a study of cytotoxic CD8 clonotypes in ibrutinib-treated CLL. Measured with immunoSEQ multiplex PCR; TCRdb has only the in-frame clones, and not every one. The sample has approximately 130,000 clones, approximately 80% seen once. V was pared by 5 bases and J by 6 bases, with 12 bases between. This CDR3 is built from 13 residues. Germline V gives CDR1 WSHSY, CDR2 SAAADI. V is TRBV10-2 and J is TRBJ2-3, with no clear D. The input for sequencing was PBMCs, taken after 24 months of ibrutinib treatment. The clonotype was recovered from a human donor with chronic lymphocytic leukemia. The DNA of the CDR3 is TGCGCCAGCAGTCAACGATTCAAGGATACGCAGTATTTT. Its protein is CASSQRFKDTQYF.